The rows below give T cell receptor beta chains drawn from one sample of a study of blood T cell repertoires in COVID-19. The assay was immunoSEQ multiplex PCR, and TCRdb's table has in-frame clones only and misses some. The sample records about 73,000 clones, roughly nine tenths being singletons. The specimen sequenced was peripheral blood. These TCRs come from a man aged 80 or over with acute or convalescent COVID-19. CDR3s include the opening cysteine and the closing phenylalanine or tryptophan. A D gene is named only where the DNA matches it firmly. Where a row states a size, it is once, few, many or the class of an expanded clone; other rows omit it.

CDR3 DNA: TGTGCCAGCAGTTGGAGACAGGGCATAAACTCCTACGAGCAGTACTTC; CDR3 protein: CASSWRQGINSYEQYF; D gene: TRBD1; V gene: TRBV6-5; J gene: TRBJ2-7; clone size: -
CDR3 DNA: TGTGCCAGCAGTTATTTTCCCTCTGAAGCTTTCTTT; CDR3 protein: CASSYFPSEAFF; D gene: -; V gene: TRBV6-2/TRBV6-3; J gene: TRBJ1-1; clone size: -
CDR3 DNA: TGTGCCAGCAGCGTAGCGCCTAGCGGGACCTACGAGCAGTACTTC; CDR3 protein: CASSVAPSGTYEQYF; D gene: TRBD2; V gene: TRBV9; J gene: TRBJ2-7; clone size: -
CDR3 DNA: TGTGCCAGCAGCTTATCCAGGGCCTCTACCCAGTACTTC; CDR3 protein: CASSLSRASTQYF; D gene: -; V gene: TRBV11-2; J gene: TRBJ2-5; clone size: once
CDR3 DNA: TGCAGTGCTAGTGCGGGATCTATGGGCTACACCTTC; CDR3 protein: CSASAGSMGYTF; D gene: -; V gene: TRBV20-1; J gene: TRBJ1-2; clone size: once
CDR3 DNA: TGTGCCATCAGTGCGGGGGGGTATTCGAACACCGGGGAGCTGTTTTTT; CDR3 protein: CAISAGGYSNTGELFF; D gene: TRBD2; V gene: TRBV10-3; J gene: TRBJ2-2; clone size: -
CDR3 DNA: TGCGCCAGCAGCGCCTCCGGGACAGACTACGAGCAGTACTTC; CDR3 protein: CASSASGTDYEQYF; D gene: TRBD1; V gene: TRBV5-1; J gene: TRBJ2-7; clone size: -
CDR3 DNA: TGTGCCAGCAGTCACGGCGGATTAACTAGCGGCTCCTACGAGCAGTACTTC; CDR3 protein: CASSHGGLTSGSYEQYF; D gene: TRBD2; V gene: TRBV25-1; J gene: TRBJ2-7; clone size: -
CDR3 DNA: TGTGCCAGCAGCTTGCAGCTAGCGTTGGGGAGGGTGTTCTTC; CDR3 protein: CASSLQLALGRVFF; D gene: TRBD2; V gene: TRBV5-4; J gene: TRBJ2-1; clone size: -
CDR3 DNA: TGCAGCGTTAAGACTAGCGGGGGGGCCACAGATACGCAGTATTTT; CDR3 protein: CSVKTSGGATDTQYF; D gene: TRBD2; V gene: TRBV29-1; J gene: TRBJ2-3; clone size: -
CDR3 DNA: TGCGCCAGCAGCCAACGAGAAGGGACAATTACAGATACGCAGTATTTT; CDR3 protein: CASSQREGTITDTQYF; D gene: -; V gene: TRBV4-1; J gene: TRBJ2-3; clone size: -
CDR3 DNA: TGTGCCAGTAGTACGACAGGGGCACGTCAGCCCCAGCATTTT; CDR3 protein: CASSTTGARQPQHF; D gene: TRBD1; V gene: TRBV19; J gene: TRBJ1-5; clone size: -
CDR3 DNA: TGCAGCGCCACCGGGACAGGGCGATCTGGGGCCAACGTCCTGACTTTC; CDR3 protein: CSATGTGRSGANVLTF; D gene: TRBD1; V gene: TRBV29-1; J gene: TRBJ2-6; clone size: -
CDR3 DNA: TGCGCCAGCAGCTTGGAGCGGGAGGATGAGCAGTTCTTC; CDR3 protein: CASSLEREDEQFF; D gene: TRBD2; V gene: TRBV5-1; J gene: TRBJ2-1; clone size: once
CDR3 DNA: TGTGCCAGCAGCTTAGGAGCCTCTGGAAACACCATATATTTT; CDR3 protein: CASSLGASGNTIYF; D gene: -; V gene: TRBV7-9; J gene: TRBJ1-3; clone size: -
CDR3 DNA: TGTGCCAGCAGTTACTCAGTGGGACAGGGGTATGGCTACACCTTC; CDR3 protein: CASSYSVGQGYGYTF; D gene: TRBD1; V gene: TRBV6-5; J gene: TRBJ1-2; clone size: -
CDR3 DNA: TGTGCCAGCACTCCGGACAGAAATGGCTACACCTTC; CDR3 protein: CASTPDRNGYTF; D gene: -; V gene: TRBV6-5; J gene: TRBJ1-2; clone size: -
CDR3 DNA: TGTGCCAGCAAACTAGATTTTCCCGAGCAGTACTTC; CDR3 protein: CASKLDFPEQYF; D gene: -; V gene: TRBV2; J gene: TRBJ2-7; clone size: -
CDR3 DNA: TGTGCCAGCAGTGTCGGCAGCGCGGGTGGCTACACCTTC; CDR3 protein: CASSVGSAGGYTF; D gene: -; V gene: TRBV2; J gene: TRBJ1-2; clone size: -
CDR3 DNA: TGCGCCAGCAGCTTAGGGAGTCCCCCCGAGCAGTACTTC; CDR3 protein: CASSLGSPPEQYF; D gene: -; V gene: TRBV5-1; J gene: TRBJ2-7; clone size: -
CDR3 DNA: TGCGCCAGCAGACACACTAGTGAGGCCGGGGAGCTGTTTTTT; CDR3 protein: CASRHTSEAGELFF; D gene: -; V gene: TRBV5-1; J gene: TRBJ2-2; clone size: -
CDR3 DNA: TGTGCCTGGAGTCGCCCCGGGACAGGGCGAGGCTACACCTTC; CDR3 protein: CAWSRPGTGRGYTF; D gene: TRBD1; V gene: TRBV30; J gene: TRBJ1-2; clone size: -
CDR3 DNA: TGTGCCAGCAGCTTGGCAGGGACACTATCCTACGAGCAGTACTTC; CDR3 protein: CASSLAGTLSYEQYF; D gene: -; V gene: TRBV5-6; J gene: TRBJ2-7; clone size: -
CDR3 DNA: TGCAGCGTTGGGGGGGATTACTATGGCTACACCTTC; CDR3 protein: CSVGGDYYGYTF; D gene: -; V gene: TRBV29-1; J gene: TRBJ1-2; clone size: once
CDR3 DNA: TGTGCCAGCAGTTATGCACAGGGGGCTTTTGCTGAAGCTTTCTTT; CDR3 protein: CASSYAQGAFAEAFF; D gene: TRBD1; V gene: TRBV27; J gene: TRBJ1-1; clone size: -
CDR3 DNA: TGTGCCAGCAGGGGACATGGAGAGACCCAGTACTTC; CDR3 protein: CASRGHGETQYF; D gene: -; V gene: TRBV6-5; J gene: TRBJ2-5; clone size: -
CDR3 DNA: TGTGCCAGCAGTTCACTCGGTAATGAAAAACTGTTTTTT; CDR3 protein: CASSSLGNEKLFF; D gene: -; V gene: TRBV25-1; J gene: TRBJ1-4; clone size: -
CDR3 DNA: TGTGCCAGCAGCCTGGGACAGGGGTTAGGCGAGCAGTACTTC; CDR3 protein: CASSLGQGLGEQYF; D gene: TRBD1; V gene: TRBV3-1/TRBV3-2; J gene: TRBJ2-7; clone size: -
CDR3 DNA: TGTGCCAGCAGTTTGAGGGCGAACACTGAAGCTTTCTTT; CDR3 protein: CASSLRANTEAFF; D gene: -; V gene: TRBV12-3/TRBV12-4; J gene: TRBJ1-1; clone size: few
CDR3 DNA: TGTGCCAGCAGTGAGGGACAGCCGAACACTGAAGCTTTCTTT; CDR3 protein: CASSEGQPNTEAFF; D gene: TRBD1; V gene: TRBV2; J gene: TRBJ1-1; clone size: -
CDR3 DNA: TGTGCCAGTAGTACGGGACAGGGGGCGCGGTATGGCTACACCTTC; CDR3 protein: CASSTGQGARYGYTF; D gene: TRBD1; V gene: TRBV19; J gene: TRBJ1-2; clone size: -
CDR3 DNA: TGTGCCAGCAGTGAGCCGTGGGGGCAAAGGGGCAATCAGCCCCAGCATTTT; CDR3 protein: CASSEPWGQRGNQPQHF; D gene: -; V gene: TRBV6-1; J gene: TRBJ1-5; clone size: -
CDR3 DNA: TGCGCCAGCAGTCTACAGTCGACAGGGGGTGATGAAAAACTGTTTTTT; CDR3 protein: CASSLQSTGGDEKLFF; D gene: TRBD1; V gene: TRBV5-1; J gene: TRBJ1-4; clone size: -
CDR3 DNA: TGTGCCACCTCGGACAGGGTCGGAAACATTCAGTACTTC; CDR3 protein: CATSDRVGNIQYF; D gene: TRBD1; V gene: TRBV2; J gene: TRBJ2-4; clone size: -
CDR3 DNA: TGTGCCAGCCAGGGACAGGGGTCTGAAAAACTGTTTTTT; CDR3 protein: CASQGQGSEKLFF; D gene: TRBD1; V gene: TRBV5-4; J gene: TRBJ1-4; clone size: once
CDR3 DNA: TGTGCCAGCAGCCTCGACAGGGGGATTAGCACAGATACGCAGTATTTT; CDR3 protein: CASSLDRGISTDTQYF; D gene: TRBD1; V gene: TRBV2; J gene: TRBJ2-3; clone size: once